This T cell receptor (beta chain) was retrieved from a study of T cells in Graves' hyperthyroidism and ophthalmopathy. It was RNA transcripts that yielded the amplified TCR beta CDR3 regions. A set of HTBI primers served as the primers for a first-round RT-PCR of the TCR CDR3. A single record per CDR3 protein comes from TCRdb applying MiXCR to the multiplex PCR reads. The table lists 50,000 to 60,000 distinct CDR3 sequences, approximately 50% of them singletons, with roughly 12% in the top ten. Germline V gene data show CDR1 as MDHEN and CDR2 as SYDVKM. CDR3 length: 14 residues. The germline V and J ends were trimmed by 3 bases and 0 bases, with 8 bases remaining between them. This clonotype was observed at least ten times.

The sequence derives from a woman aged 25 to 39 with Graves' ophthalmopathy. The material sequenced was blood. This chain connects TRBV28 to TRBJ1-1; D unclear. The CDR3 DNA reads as TGTGCCAGCAGTTTTGAGGGCCTGAACACTGAAGCTTTCTTT. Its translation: CASSFEGLNTEAFF.